This TCR beta chain stems from a study of Graves' ophthalmopathy and Graves' hyperthyroidism. This clonotype was found many times. Antigen specificity is unknown. The V gene's germline CDR1 is MNHEY and CDR2 SMNVEV (reference sequence). Trimming at V came to 6 bases and at J to 4 bases, leaving 7 bases not matched to a gene. The CDR3 has 15 amino acids. Study-wide results and caveats: Detected in blood as well were most expanded thyroid clonotypes with frequency above 0.001. Ophthalmopathy progression prediction by the model yielded a sensitivity of approximately 71% and a specificity of about 72%. An 81.08% specificity and around 88% sensitivity were achieved by a 13-signature model that separated ophthalmopathy from stable hyperthyroidism.

Beta-chain TCR CDR3 regions were amplified from RNA transcripts. First-round RT-PCR employed HTBI primers, with a second-round multiplex PCR after it. TCRdb independently ran MiXCR on the multiplex PCR reads; one entry per CDR3 protein. The repertoire consists of fewer than 600,000 distinct CDR3 sequences, with about 15% occurring once and the leading ten covering 9.8%. In donors with ophthalmopathy, activity was moderate-to-severe, with CAS ≥3, NOSPECS ≥4 and duration under 3 months. The specimen sequenced was blood. This clonotype was sampled from a woman under 40 with Graves' ophthalmopathy. The chain carries TRBV27 and TRBJ1-5; 9 bases are shared with TRBD1. The CDR3: CASSQQGASNQPQHF. CDR3 nucleotides: TGTGCCAGCAGCCAACAGGGGGCGTCGAATCAGCCCCAGCATTTT.